Each of the 5 T cell receptor beta chains below was sequenced from the same sample in a study of blood T cells in healthy people across ages. It was with a sample-barcoded 5' primer and a J-beta primer mix that a second PCR of roughly 6 to 12 cycles was run. TCRdb called the 5' RACE reads again in MiXCR, with one record for every CDR3 protein. The sample has 650,000 to 700,000 distinct CDR3 sequences, roughly half seen once; the top ten hold about 13%. Sequences were obtained from blood. All receptors derive from a woman of 80 years or more in good health.

The CDR3 DNA reads as TGTGCCAGCAGTTGGAGTCGCTCCTACAATGAGCAGTTCTTC. This codes for CASSWSRSYNEQFF. V and J are TRBV28 and TRBJ2-1, with D hard to call. The CDR3 loop spans 14 amino acids. Germline assignment: CDR1 MDHEN and CDR2 SYDVKM. V was cut by 4 bases and J by 0 bases, with 7 bases left in between.

This clonotype was picked up many times. The chain is built from TRBV14 and TRBJ2-1; 7 nucleotides match TRBD1. The germline V gene has CDR1 SGHDN and CDR2 FVKESK. With V trimmed by 8 bases and J by 2 bases, 6 bases remained unmatched. This CDR3 is built from 14 residues. CDR3 bases: TGTGCCAGCGAACTGACAGGGACCTACAATGAGCAGTTCTTC. Translation gives CASELTGTYNEQFF.

At least ten counts were recorded for this clonotype. The chain recombines TRBV5-5 with TRBJ1-5, with D unresolved. V was cut by 5 bases and J by 10 bases, with 13 bases left in between. CDR3 length: 12 residues. Germline V gene lookup returns CDR1 SGHKS and CDR2 YYEKEE (reference sequence). CDR3 DNA sequence: TGTGCCAGCAGTATCCTTTTGGAACCCCAGCATTTT. This gives the protein CASSILLEPQHF.

A word on this clonotype: A much more abundant neighbour one base away suggests this may be a read error. This chain links TRBV12-3 or TRBV12-4 with TRBJ1-2; D call uncertain. Trimming pared 5 bases from V and 6 bases from J, leaving 13 bases between. This CDR3 is built from 13 residues. The CDR3 reads CASSPGVGDGYTF. The DNA of the CDR3 is TGTGCCAGCAGTCCCGGGGTCGGCGATGGCTACACCTTC.

This clonotype was detected only a few times. This chain uses TRBV13 with TRBJ2-1; 8 bases line up with TRBD2. J gave up 7 bases and V 5 bases, and 4 bases lay outside the gene matches. Germline loops: CDR1 PRHDT, CDR2 FYEKMQ (reference sequence). CDR3 length equals 13 residues. The CDR3 DNA is TGTGCCAGCAGCGAGGGACTAGAGAATGAGCAGTTCTTC. This gives the protein CASSEGLENEQFF.